The table lists the clone carrying this TCR beta chain with a few counts. Its antigen remains unknown. The data are from a study of CD4 T cells in relation to SARS-CoV-2 and coronaviruses. The assay was immunoSEQ multiplex PCR, and TCRdb's table has in-frame clones only and misses some. The repertoire includes about 35,000 clones, 70% to 85% of them detected once, and roughly 21% sits in the top ten. CDR3 length: 13 residues. Germline V gives CDR1 KGHSH, CDR2 LQKENI. The trim removed 5 bases at V and 9 bases at J, leaving 3 bases unmatched. The chain links TRBV18 to TRBJ2-1; 11 bases are shared with TRBD2. The sequence was collected from an adult with COVID-19. What was sequenced was memory CD4+ T cells from PBMCs, cultured in vitro. CDR3 DNA: TGTGCCAGCTCAACAACTAGCGGGAGTGAGCAGTTCTTC. Its protein is CASSTTSGSEQFF. The full variable domain, completed using reference TRBV18 and TRBJ2-1, is NAGVMQNPRHLVRRRGQEARLRCSPMKGHSHVYWYRQLPEEGLKFMVYLQKENIIDESGMPKERFSAEFPKEGPSILRIQQVVRGDSAAYFCASSTTSGSEQFFGPGTRLTVL.